This T cell receptor (beta chain) was documented in a study of cytomegalovirus exposure and HLA in healthy donors. The wider study: Early released data comprised 75 million to 100 million unique TCRs from HLA-typed donors. General study results and limits: Per a later analysis, HLA-associated TCR beta chains showed more clonal expansion than other, equally common TCR beta chains. Rarity marked most TCR sequences, yet some public TCRs occurred in many donors. The authors later linked a missense DCLRE1C variant to TCR beta V- and J-gene trimming.

The PCR ran on 60 Vbeta and 13 Jbeta primers. Measured with immunoSEQ multiplex PCR; TCRdb has only the in-frame clones, and not every one. Here the sample spans about 150,000 clones, about four fifths being singletons. Germline V gene lookup returns CDR1 SGHRS and CDR2 YFSETQ. The CDR3 is made up of 17 amino acids. Concerning this clone: Its antigen is not identified.

Sequences were obtained from PBMCs. The source of this sequence is a man aged 30 to 39 in good health. This chain uses TRBV5-1 with TRBJ2-2; the match to TRBD2 covers 9 bases. The CDR3 sequence: CATTEEVAGVIAGELFF. The CDR3 nucleotides are TGCGCTACCACCGAGGAGGTAGCGGGAGTAATCGCCGGGGAGCTGTTTTTT. Using reference TRBV5-1 and TRBJ2-2 for the parts outside the CDR3, the full variable domain is KAGVTQTPRYLIKTRGQQVTLSCSPISGHRSVSWYQQTPGQGLQFLFEYFSETQRNKGNFPGRFSGRQFSNSRSEMNVSTLELGDSALYLCATTEEVAGVIAGELFFGEGSRLTVL.